The 29 T cell receptor beta chains reported below all come from one sample, sequenced in a study of CD8 T cells in Susac syndrome. Random hexamers primed reverse transcription of about 0.45 to 1 ug RNA. Using its own MiXCR run on the immunoSEQ multiplex PCR reads, TCRdb lists one record per CDR3 protein. Among around 160,000 distinct CDR3 sequences listed, 93% were seen once. The source material was CD4+ T cells from PBMCs. These receptors came from a human donor in good health.

The chain joins TRBV19 to TRBJ1-2; D is possibly TRBD1 (6 bases). The CDR3 spans 13 residues. The V end was cut by 6 bases, the J end by 3 bases, with 11 bases between. Looked up from germline, CDR1 is LNHDA and CDR2 is SQIVND (reference sequence). In nucleotides, the CDR3 is TGTGCCAGTAGGCGGGACACTTACTATGGCTACACCTTC. As protein: CASRRDTYYGYTF.

The rearrangement links TRBV13 to TRBJ2-7; D may be TRBD1 or TRBD2 (6 bases each). The CDR3 is made up of 17 amino acids. Per the germline V gene, CDR1 is PRHDT and CDR2 is FYEKMQ (reference sequence). Trimming removed 2 bases from V and 4 bases from J, with 21 bases in between. The CDR3 DNA is TGTGCCAGCAGCTTATCTCTTTCGCTCGGGGGCCGGTACGAGCAGTACTTC. Residues: CASSLSLSLGGRYEQYF.

This clonotype appeared once. The chain joins TRBV7-8 to TRBJ2-3; D unresolved. The V end was cut by 1 base, the J end by 2 bases, with 10 bases between. Germline V gene lookup returns CDR1 SGHVS and CDR2 FQNEAQ. This CDR3 is 15 amino acids long. DNA for the CDR3: TGTGCCAGCAGCTTAGAGTTGCTATTCACAGATACGCAGTATTTT. This codes for CASSLELLFTDTQYF.

This sequence joins TRBV12-3 or TRBV12-4 and TRBJ1-1; TRBD1 aligns across 9 bases. The V gene end was trimmed by 8 bases and the J gene end by 7 bases; junction bases not matched to a gene: 8. The CDR3 covers 13 residues. The chain's CDR3 is CASGRTGVDEAFF. The CDR3, as DNA: TGTGCCAGCGGTCGGACAGGGGTGGATGAAGCTTTCTTT.

This clonotype has just one count. The V and J genes are TRBV10-1 and TRBJ2-7; TRBD1 matches 7 bases. CDR1 and CDR2 (germline): WNHNN, SYGVQD (reference sequence). The CDR3 sequence is 13 residues long. Trimming removed 6 bases from V and 7 bases from J; junction bases left unmatched: 9. DNA for the CDR3: TGCGCCAGCAGCCGACAGGGCTCCAGGGAGCAGTACTTC. Translated: CASSRQGSREQYF.

The chain uses TRBV4-1 and TRBJ2-7, with D perhaps matching TRBD2 (6 bases). Germline CDR1 MGHRA, CDR2 YSYEKL. Trimming took off 3 bases at V and 3 bases at J, with 18 bases between the two ends. The CDR3 is 16 residues long. In DNA, the CDR3 is TGCGCCAGCAGCCACCACGACCGGGACTCAGACTACGAGCAGTACTTC. It translates to CASSHHDRDSDYEQYF.

The J gene is TRBJ2-2, the V gene TRBV3-1, with TRBD1 matching 9 bases. This CDR3 is built from 16 residues. Germline V gene lookup returns CDR1 LGHDT and CDR2 YNNKEL (reference sequence). J gave up 4 bases and V 3 bases, and 6 bases lay outside the gene matches. CDR3 nucleotides: TGTGCCAGCAGCCATACGGGACAGGGCCTCACCGGGGAGCTGTTTTTT. Protein sequence: CASSHTGQGLTGELFF.

V and J are TRBV6-5 and TRBJ2-3; 10 bases are a match to TRBD1. The ends lost 6 bases at V and 6 bases at J; junction bases unmatched: 6. Germline V gene data show CDR1 as MNHEY and CDR2 as SVGAGI. The length of the CDR3 is 14 residues. CDR3 protein: CASSTGTGADTQYF. The CDR3 DNA is TGTGCCAGCAGCACCGGGACAGGGGCGGATACGCAGTATTTT.

V gene TRBV6-1 combines with J gene TRBJ2-1, with D perhaps TRBD1 or TRBD2 (5 bases each). V was clipped by 2 bases and J by 6 bases, with 17 bases between them. Germline V CDR1 and CDR2: MNHNS, SASEGT. The CDR3 covers 16 residues. Written as DNA, the CDR3 is TGTGCCAGCAGTGAAAGAACAGGAATAGGGACCAATGAGCAGTTCTTC. Translating gives CASSERTGIGTNEQFF.

The gene calls are TRBV14 and TRBJ2-3; D may match TRBD1 or TRBD2 (6 bases each). The length of the CDR3 is 12 residues. Trimming stripped 3 bases from V and 10 bases from J, with 11 bases between. Germline V gene sequence: CDR1 SGHDN, CDR2 FVKESK. The CDR3 DNA is TGTGCCAGCAGCCACAGGGGAGGAGCGCAGTATTTT. It is translated as CASSHRGGAQYF. The full variable domain, completed using reference TRBV14 and TRBJ2-3, is EAGVTQFPSHSVIEKGQTVTLRCDPISGHDNLYWYRRVMGKEIKFLLHFVKESKQDESGMPNNRFLAERTGGTYSTLKVQPAELEDSGVYFCASSHRGGAQYFGPGTRLTVL.

The chain has TRBV3-1 and TRBJ1-2; 9 bases fit TRBD1. Germline V gene lookup returns CDR1 LGHDT and CDR2 YNNKEL (reference sequence). V was pared by 6 bases and J by 3 bases, with 8 bases of the junction left unmatched. This CDR3 has 15 residues. The CDR3 DNA reads TGTGCCAGCAGTCGGACAGGGGTCAATGACTATGGCTACACCTTC. This codes for CASSRTGVNDYGYTF.

This chain joins TRBV29-1 and TRBJ2-7; 9 nucleotides match TRBD1. The CDR3 has 15 residues. V shed 4 bases, J shed 2 bases, and the junction held 9 bases outside the gene matches. The V gene's germline CDR1 is SQVTM and CDR2 ANQGSEA. In nucleotides, the CDR3 is TGCAGCGTTGCTTCGACAGGGGGATCAACCTACGAGCAGTACTTC. Translating gives CSVASTGGSTYEQYF.

The chain combines TRBV18 with TRBJ2-7, with unresolved D. Germline V gene sequence: CDR1 KGHSH, CDR2 LQKENI. Trimming stripped 3 bases from V and 0 bases from J, with 3 bases between. CDR3 size: 12 residues. CDR3 residues: CASSPLSYEQYF. CDR3 in DNA: TGTGCCAGCTCACCTCTCTCCTACGAGCAGTACTTC. Full variable domain (remainder filled in from reference TRBV18 and TRBJ2-7): NAGVMQNPRHLVRRRGQEARLRCSPMKGHSHVYWYRQLPEEGLKFMVYLQKENIIDESGMPKERFSAEFPKEGPSILRIQQVVRGDSAAYFCASSPLSYEQYFGPGTRLTVT.

The chain employs TRBV15 and TRBJ1-2; 11 bases are shared with TRBD1. Germline V gene lookup returns CDR1 LNHNV and CDR2 YYDKDF (reference sequence). This CDR3 has 17 residues. J gave up 2 bases and V 1 base, and 6 bases lay outside the gene matches. The CDR3 is CATSRVRDRGMNYGYTF. The CDR3 bases are TGTGCCACCAGCAGAGTAAGGGACAGGGGGATGAACTATGGCTACACCTTC.

This chain joins TRBV7-8 and TRBJ1-2; no clear D. The CDR3 spans 20 residues. Germline V gives CDR1 SGHVS, CDR2 FQNEAQ. V shed 0 bases and J shed 3 bases, with 26 bases lying between them. CDR3 protein: CASSLAVMQDLAGWDYGYTF. Written as DNA, the CDR3 is TGTGCCAGCAGCTTAGCGGTTATGCAGGACCTGGCCGGATGGGACTATGGCTACACCTTC.

This chain joins TRBV29-1 and TRBJ1-5, with 9 bases fitting TRBD1. The CDR3 loop spans 12 amino acids. The V segment lost 6 bases and the J segment 7 bases; nucleotides outside the gene matches: 4. Germline V gene sequence: CDR1 SQVTM, CDR2 ANQGSEA. The CDR3 sequence is CSVGTGRQPQHF. CDR3 DNA sequence: TGCAGCGTAGGGACAGGGAGGCAGCCCCAGCATTTT.

The rearrangement joins TRBV30 to TRBJ1-4; the match to TRBD1 covers 7 bases. The CDR3 consists of 14 residues. Germline-derived CDR1 and CDR2 are GTSNPN and SVGIG (reference sequence). Trimming removed 4 bases from V and 8 bases from J; junction bases left unmatched: 10. CDR3 loop: CAWTLKGAEEKLFF. DNA of the CDR3: TGTGCCTGGACCCTAAAGGGGGCCGAAGAAAAACTGTTTTTT.

The chain links TRBV9 to TRBJ2-7; D gene uncertain. The CDR3 is made up of 14 amino acids. Germline CDR1 and CDR2: SGDLS and YYNGEE. The V end lost 0 bases, the J end lost 2 bases, and 9 bases lay between the germline ends. CDR3 DNA: TGTGCCAGCAGCGTAGGGGCGGTCACCTACGAGCAGTACTTC. The encoded protein is CASSVGAVTYEQYF.

This chain links TRBV5-1 with TRBJ2-7; the D is unclear. Germline V gene data show CDR1 as SGHRS and CDR2 as YFSETQ. The germline V and J ends were trimmed by 0 bases and 0 bases, with 10 bases remaining between them. This CDR3 has 15 residues. The CDR3: CASSLAGGFSYEQYF. The CDR3 nucleotides read TGCGCCAGCAGCTTGGCGGGTGGCTTCTCCTACGAGCAGTACTTC.

The V call is TRBV18, the J call TRBJ1-2; 12 bases fit TRBD1. V shed 3 bases, J shed 6 bases, and the junction held 8 bases outside the gene matches. This CDR3 is 16 amino acids long. Looked up from germline, CDR1 is KGHSH and CDR2 is LQKENI. The chain's CDR3 is CASSPVRDRGLHGYTF. CDR3 coding DNA: TGTGCCAGCTCACCGGTCCGGGACAGGGGGCTTCATGGCTACACCTTC.

V and J are TRBV6-4 and TRBJ1-5; D ambiguous. Trimming removed 4 bases at V and 7 bases at J, with 11 bases between. CDR3 length: 13 residues. The germline V gene has CDR1 MRHNA and CDR2 SNTAGT. CDR3 sequence (DNA): TGTGCCAGCAGTGCTGAGGAGGGCCAGCCCCAGCATTTT. Amino acids: CASSAEEGQPQHF.

CDR3 coding DNA: TGTGCCAGCAGTTTATCTACAGGGAACACTGAAGCTTTCTTT. As protein: CASSLSTGNTEAFF. V is TRBV27 and J is TRBJ1-1, with a possible D match to TRBD1 (5 bases). The V gene's germline CDR1 is MNHEY and CDR2 SMNVEV (reference sequence). The CDR3 contains 14 residues. Trimming shortened V by 0 bases and J by 1 base, and 6 bases separated the two germline ends.

The chain joins TRBV30 to TRBJ1-4; the match to TRBD1 covers 7 bases. The CDR3 runs to 13 residues. Unmatched junction bases numbered 5, after V lost 4 bases and J lost 6 bases. CDR1 GTSNPN and CDR2 SVGIG come from the germline V gene (reference sequence). The CDR3 loop reads CAWTGTVHEKLFF. CDR3 sequence (DNA): TGTGCCTGGACCGGGACAGTCCATGAAAAACTGTTTTTT.

The genes are TRBV29-1 and TRBJ1-1; 9 bases are a match to TRBD1. The CDR3 is 16 amino acids. The J segment lost 1 base and the V segment lost 5 bases, leaving 11 bases of the junction unmatched. The V gene's germline CDR1 is SQVTM and CDR2 ANQGSEA. The CDR3: CSVRSTGGVGNTEAFF. The CDR3 DNA reads TGCAGCGTTCGTAGTACAGGGGGCGTGGGGAACACTGAAGCTTTCTTT.

The chain joins TRBV7-2 to TRBJ2-5; D not certain. CDR1 and CDR2 from the germline V gene are SGHTA and FQGNSA. The CDR3 length is 12 residues. V lost 6 bases to trimming and J lost 5 bases, with 10 bases between them. CDR3 nucleotides: TGTGCCAGCAGTCATTCCCCGGAGACCCAGTACTTC. It yields the protein CASSHSPETQYF.

The chain carries TRBV12-3 or TRBV12-4 and TRBJ2-5, with D hard to call. V dropped 5 bases and J dropped 4 bases, with 8 bases sitting between them. The CDR3 is 12 amino acids. The chain's CDR3 is CASSTVGETQYF. CDR3 bases: TGTGCCAGCAGTACAGTAGGAGAGACCCAGTACTTC.

This chain joins TRBV5-1 and TRBJ1-2, with D unresolved. In germline, CDR1 is SGHRS, CDR2 YFSETQ. Trimming took off 0 bases at V and 8 bases at J, with 8 bases between the two ends. The CDR3 length is 12 residues. The CDR3 sequence is CASSLDSRGYTF. Written as DNA, the CDR3 is TGCGCCAGCAGCTTGGACAGCCGGGGCTACACCTTC.

V gene TRBV3-1 combines with J gene TRBJ2-2; the D is unclear. With 1 base removed from V and 5 bases from J, the gap between germline ends came to 8 bases. Germline V lookup: CDR1 LGHDT, CDR2 YNNKEL (reference sequence). This CDR3 is built from 14 residues. CDR3 sequence reads: CASSQVGSTGELFF. The CDR3 nucleotides are TGTGCCAGCAGCCAAGTCGGGTCTACCGGGGAGCTGTTTTTT.

This rearrangement joins TRBV12-3 or TRBV12-4 to TRBJ1-1; D is unresolved. The CDR3 contains 14 residues. V lost 4 bases and J 3 bases, leaving 12 bases between the germline ends. As DNA, the CDR3 is TGTGCCAGCAGTTGGGGATGGGTGGACACTGAAGCTTTCTTT. Protein sequence: CASSWGWVDTEAFF.